This TCR beta chain was sequenced in a study of TIL therapy for anti-PD-1-resistant metastatic lung cancer. Turning to the study itself: Median tumor PD-L1 proportion score was approximately 5.7%.

Per the germline V gene, CDR1 is SGHVS and CDR2 is FQNEAQ. J lost 15 bases, V lost 5 bases, and 9 bases had no gene match. The CDR3 loop spans 12 amino acids. Turning to this clone: No antigen is known for it.

The study's findings and limits: TIL cultures after expansion showed higher clonality and lower diversity than baseline tumor (median about 6% vs 30%).

Sequencing used immunoSEQ v3. The table came from immunoSEQ multiplex PCR; TCRdb's copy has only in-frame clones and leaves some out. The sample lists about 7,000 clones, about 61% occurring once. Time point: pre-treatment sample, taken before nivolumab and TIL therapy. The tumor samples were excised metastases, mostly pleural nodules or supraclavicular lymph nodes. Tumors were harvested before any PD-1/PD-L1 blockade. Sequenced here: tumor tissue, sampled at baseline. The receptor comes from a person between 25 and 79 years old with non-small cell lung cancer. The gene calls are TRBV7-8 and TRBJ2-1, with TRBD1 identical over 8 bases. CDR3 in amino acids: CASSQTGATLFF. The CDR3 DNA follows: TGTGCCAGCAGCCAGACAGGGGCGACGTTGTTCTTC.